This TCR beta chain was obtained from a study of OX40 agonist ivuxolimab in advanced cancers. The wider study: Patients received the agonistic anti-OX40 (CD134) antibody ivuxolimab. Hepatocellular carcinoma, melanoma, renal cell or head and neck cancer occurred in dose-escalation patients.

Whole-study results and caveats: Partial responders receiving 0.1-3.0 mg/kg showed among the lowest clonal expansion. CD8+ T cells were the subset that, on average, had more expanded clones than CD4+.

Comments on this clone: What it binds is unknown. Other DNA sequences in this specimen translate into the identical CDR3.

The protocol was immunoSEQ multiplex PCR, while the TCRdb copy is restricted to in-frame clones and leaves out a portion. The table lists approximately 31,000 clones, approximately 89% of them singletons, with roughly 25% in the top ten. The sequenced sample was CD4+ or CD8+ T cells sorted from blood, obtained in a trial of the OX40 agonist ivuxolimab. This TCR came from an adult with an advanced solid tumor such as melanoma, head and neck, liver or kidney cancer.

The chain's CDR3 is CASSLSGSGYEQYF. CDR3 DNA sequence: TGTGCCAGCAGCTTATCTGGCAGTGGCTACGAGCAGTACTTC. This sequence joins TRBV7-2 and TRBJ2-7; no clear D. Germline loops: CDR1 SGHTA, CDR2 FQGNSA. V lost 2 bases to trimming and J lost 3 bases, with 11 bases between them. The CDR3 is 14 amino acids.